This T cell receptor beta chain was found in a study of spatial heterogeneity in lung cancer. Time point noted: sample taken at primary tumor resection. This CDR3 comprises 13 residues. The germline CDR1 and CDR2 sequences are DFQATT and SNEGSKA (reference sequence). Deletions cut 7 bases from V and 7 bases from J, with 20 bases between. TCRdb called the 5' RACE reads again in MiXCR, with one record for every CDR3 protein. The sample has 45,000 to 55,000 distinct CDR3 sequences, roughly 5.2% seen once. The TCR was taken from a male donor with early-stage non-small cell lung cancer. Here the sequenced sample was PBMCs, taken at surgery. V gene TRBV20-1 combines with J gene TRBJ2-7; possibly TRBD2 for D (6 bases). The CDR3 region is CSVSRTTPTEQYF. CDR3 DNA sequence: TGCAGTGTTAGTCGGACTACCCCCACGGAGCAGTACTTC.